This T cell receptor (beta chain) was profiled in a study of post-analysis software for immune sequencing data. Study-wide points: Included in a set of four or five TRBV segments more frequent in patients than controls were TRBV5-6, TRBV5-1 and TRBV20-1.

Tagging with unique molecular identifiers was a feature of the TCR beta cDNA libraries. TCRdb used MiXCR to reprocess the PCR reads, holding one entry per CDR3 protein. The sample yields about 680,000 distinct CDR3 sequences, around 60% seen once. The V gene's germline CDR1 is SGHRS and CDR2 YFSETQ. With V trimmed by 1 base and J by 8 bases, 6 bases remained unmatched. This CDR3 comprises 14 residues. As concerns this clonotype: As yet, its antigen is unknown.

The specimen sequenced was blood. This clonotype was sampled from a girl aged 2 to 10 with multiple sclerosis. The chain recombines TRBV5-1 with TRBJ2-1; 7 bases are a match to TRBD2. The CDR3 nucleotides read TGCGCCAGCAGCTTGATACTAGCGAGGGATGAGCAGTTCTTC. Translated, it gives CASSLILARDEQFF.